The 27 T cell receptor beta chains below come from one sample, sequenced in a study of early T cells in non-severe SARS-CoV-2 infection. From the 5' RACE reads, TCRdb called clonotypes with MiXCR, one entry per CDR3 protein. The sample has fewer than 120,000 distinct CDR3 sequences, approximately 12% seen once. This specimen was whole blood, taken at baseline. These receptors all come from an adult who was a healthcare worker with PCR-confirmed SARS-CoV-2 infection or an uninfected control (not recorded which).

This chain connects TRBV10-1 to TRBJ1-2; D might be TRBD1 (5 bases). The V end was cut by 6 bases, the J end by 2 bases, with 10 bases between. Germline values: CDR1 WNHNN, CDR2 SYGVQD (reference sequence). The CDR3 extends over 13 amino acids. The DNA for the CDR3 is TGCGCCAGCAGCAAGGGACTGAACTATGGCTACACCTTC. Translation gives CASSKGLNYGYTF.

CDR3 sequence (DNA): TGTGCCAGCAGTGTGATAGGGGCACCCCTCCACTTT. Translating it yields CASSVIGAPLHF. The genes are TRBV6-1 and TRBJ1-6, with a possible D match to TRBD1 (5 bases). Germline values: CDR1 MNHNS, CDR2 SASEGT. The germline V and J ends were trimmed by 4 bases and 11 bases, with 9 bases remaining between them. The CDR3 covers 12 residues.

The CDR3 DNA sequence: TGTGCCAGCAGCCAACGGGGGGTTTACACTGAAGCTTTCTTT. Its translation is CASSQRGVYTEAFF. The chain is built from TRBV7-2 and TRBJ1-1, with D tentatively TRBD1 (5 bases). V lost 5 bases and J lost 3, with 13 bases in between. Per the germline V gene, CDR1 is SGHTA and CDR2 is FQGNSA. The length of the CDR3 is 14 residues. Together with reference TRBV7-2 and TRBJ1-1, the CDR3 gives the full variable domain: GAGVSQSPSNKVTEKGKDVELRCDPISGHTALYWYRQSLGQGLEFLIYFQGNSAPDKSGLPSDRFSAERTGGSVSTLTIQRTQQEDSAVYLCASSQRGVYTEAFFGQGTRLTVV.

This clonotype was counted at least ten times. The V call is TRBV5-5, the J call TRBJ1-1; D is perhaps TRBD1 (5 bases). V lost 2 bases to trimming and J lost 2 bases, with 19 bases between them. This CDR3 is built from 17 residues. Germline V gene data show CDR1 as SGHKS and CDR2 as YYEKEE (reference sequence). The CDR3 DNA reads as TGTGCCAGCAGCTTCGTCCCGGAGGGGACTCCTAACACTGAAGCTTTCTTT. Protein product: CASSFVPEGTPNTEAFF.

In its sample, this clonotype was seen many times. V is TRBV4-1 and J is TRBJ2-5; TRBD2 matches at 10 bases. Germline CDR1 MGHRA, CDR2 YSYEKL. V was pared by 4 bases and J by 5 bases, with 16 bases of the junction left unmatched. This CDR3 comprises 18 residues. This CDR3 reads CASSRYGRLAGERETQYF. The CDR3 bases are TGCGCCAGCAGCCGGTATGGACGGCTAGCGGGAGAAAGGGAGACCCAGTACTTC.

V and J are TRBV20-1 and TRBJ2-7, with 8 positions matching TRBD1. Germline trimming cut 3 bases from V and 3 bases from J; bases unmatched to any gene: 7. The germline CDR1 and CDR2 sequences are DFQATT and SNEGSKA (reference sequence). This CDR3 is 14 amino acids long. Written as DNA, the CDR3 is TGCAGTGCTAGCGCAGGGGGCGTGGGCTACGAGCAGTACTTC. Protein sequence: CSASAGGVGYEQYF.

CDR3 loop: CASSHKTGPSYEQYF. The CDR3 region has the DNA TGTGCCAGCAGCCACAAGACTGGACCGTCCTACGAGCAGTACTTC. The chain uses TRBV3-1 and TRBJ2-7, with D hard to call. Trimming removed 3 bases from V and 1 base from J, with 13 bases in between. The CDR3 sequence is 15 residues long. Per germline, CDR1 LGHDT and CDR2 YNNKEL (reference sequence).

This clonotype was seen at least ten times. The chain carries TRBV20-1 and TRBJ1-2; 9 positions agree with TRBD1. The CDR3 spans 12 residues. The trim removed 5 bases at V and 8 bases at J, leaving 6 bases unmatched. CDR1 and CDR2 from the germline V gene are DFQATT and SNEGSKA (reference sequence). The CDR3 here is CSAQGTGRGYTF. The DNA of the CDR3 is TGCAGTGCTCAGGGGACAGGGCGCGGCTACACCTTC.

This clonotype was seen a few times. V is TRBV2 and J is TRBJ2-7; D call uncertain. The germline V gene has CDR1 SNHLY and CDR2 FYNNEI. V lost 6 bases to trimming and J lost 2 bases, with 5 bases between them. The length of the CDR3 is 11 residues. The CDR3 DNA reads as TGTGCCAGCAGCGCAACCTACGAGCAGTACTTC. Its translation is CASSATYEQYF.

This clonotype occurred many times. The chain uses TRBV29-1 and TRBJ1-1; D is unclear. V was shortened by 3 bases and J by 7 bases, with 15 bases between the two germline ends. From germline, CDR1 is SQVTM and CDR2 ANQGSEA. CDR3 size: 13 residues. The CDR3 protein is CSVEGLNGIEAFF. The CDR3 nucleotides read TGCAGCGTTGAGGGCCTAAACGGGATTGAAGCTTTCTTT.

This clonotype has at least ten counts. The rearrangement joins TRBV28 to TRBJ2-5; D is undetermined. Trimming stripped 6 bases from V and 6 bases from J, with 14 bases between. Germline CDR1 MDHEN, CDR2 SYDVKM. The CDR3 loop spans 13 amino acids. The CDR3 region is CASSRSGGQTQYF. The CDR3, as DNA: TGTGCCAGCAGCCGGAGTGGCGGTCAGACCCAGTACTTC.

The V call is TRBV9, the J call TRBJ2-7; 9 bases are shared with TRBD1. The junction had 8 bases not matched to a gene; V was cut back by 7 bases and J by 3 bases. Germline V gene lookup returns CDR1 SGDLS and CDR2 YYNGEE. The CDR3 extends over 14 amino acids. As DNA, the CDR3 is TGTGCCAGCGGCGGGGGACAGGGAGTCTACGAGCAGTACTTC. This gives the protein CASGGGQGVYEQYF.

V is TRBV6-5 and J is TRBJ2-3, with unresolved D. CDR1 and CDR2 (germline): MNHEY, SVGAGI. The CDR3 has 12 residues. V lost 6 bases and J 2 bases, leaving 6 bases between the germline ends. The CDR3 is CASRLNTDTQYF. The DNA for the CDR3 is TGTGCCAGCAGACTAAACACAGATACGCAGTATTTT.

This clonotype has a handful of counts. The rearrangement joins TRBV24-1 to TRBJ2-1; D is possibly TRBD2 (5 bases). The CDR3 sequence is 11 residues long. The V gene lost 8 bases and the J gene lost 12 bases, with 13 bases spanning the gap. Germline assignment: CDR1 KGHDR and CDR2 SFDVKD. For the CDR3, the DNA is TGTGCCACCAAAGACGGGGAGTCGCAGTTCTTC. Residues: CATKDGESQFF.

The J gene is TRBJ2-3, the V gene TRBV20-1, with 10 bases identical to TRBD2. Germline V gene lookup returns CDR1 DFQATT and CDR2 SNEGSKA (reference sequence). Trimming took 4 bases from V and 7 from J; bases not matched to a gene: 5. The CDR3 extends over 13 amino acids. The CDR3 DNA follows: TGCAGTGCTAATCTAGCGGGAGTATATACGCAGTATTTT. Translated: CSANLAGVYTQYF.

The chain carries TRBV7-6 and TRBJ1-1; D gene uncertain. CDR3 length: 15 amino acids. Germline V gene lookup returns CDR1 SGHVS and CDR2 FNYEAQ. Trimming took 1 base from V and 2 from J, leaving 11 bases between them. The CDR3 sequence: CASSLGGVLNTEAFF. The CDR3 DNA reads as TGTGCCAGCAGCTTAGGAGGAGTCTTAAACACTGAAGCTTTCTTT.

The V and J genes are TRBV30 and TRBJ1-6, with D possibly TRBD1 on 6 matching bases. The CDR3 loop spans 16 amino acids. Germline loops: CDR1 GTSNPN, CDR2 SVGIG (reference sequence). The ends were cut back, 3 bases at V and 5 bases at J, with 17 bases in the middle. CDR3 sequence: CAWRAGQRIDNSPLHF. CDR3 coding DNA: TGTGCCTGGAGGGCCGGACAGAGAATAGATAATTCACCCCTCCACTTT.

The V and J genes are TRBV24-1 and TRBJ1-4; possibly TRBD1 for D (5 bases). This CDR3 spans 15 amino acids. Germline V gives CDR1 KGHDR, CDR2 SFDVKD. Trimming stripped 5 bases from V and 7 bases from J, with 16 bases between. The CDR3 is CATSGVRGQGEKLFF. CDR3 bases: TGTGCCACCAGTGGCGTCCGGGGCCAGGGTGAAAAACTGTTTTTT.

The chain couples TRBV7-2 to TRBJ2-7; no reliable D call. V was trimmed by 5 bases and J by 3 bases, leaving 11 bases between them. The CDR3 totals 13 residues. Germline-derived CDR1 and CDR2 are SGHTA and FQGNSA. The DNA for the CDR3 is TGTGCCAGCAGCCGTTCAGACCACTACGAGCAGTACTTC. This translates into CASSRSDHYEQYF.

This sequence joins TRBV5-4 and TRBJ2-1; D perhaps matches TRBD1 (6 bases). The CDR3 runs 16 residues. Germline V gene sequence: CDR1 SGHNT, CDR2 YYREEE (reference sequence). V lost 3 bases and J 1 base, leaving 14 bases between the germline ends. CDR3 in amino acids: CASSWGRRGSYNEQFF. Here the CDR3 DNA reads TGTGCCAGCAGCTGGGGGCGTAGGGGGTCCTACAATGAGCAGTTCTTC.

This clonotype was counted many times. CDR3 loop: CSARVQSQETQYF. The CDR3 region has the DNA TGCAGTGCTAGAGTCCAGTCCCAAGAGACCCAGTACTTC. V usage is TRBV20-1 and J usage is TRBJ2-5, with no clear D. V lost 1 base, J lost 1 base, and 7 bases lay in between. This CDR3 spans 13 amino acids. CDR1 and CDR2 from the germline V gene are DFQATT and SNEGSKA (reference sequence).

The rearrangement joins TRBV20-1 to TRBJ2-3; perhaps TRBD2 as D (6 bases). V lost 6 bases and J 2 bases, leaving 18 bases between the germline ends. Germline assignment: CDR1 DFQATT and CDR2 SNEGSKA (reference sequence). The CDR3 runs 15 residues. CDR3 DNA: TGCAGTGCCATCTTGGGGGGAGATATCACAGATACGCAGTATTTT. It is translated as CSAILGGDITDTQYF.

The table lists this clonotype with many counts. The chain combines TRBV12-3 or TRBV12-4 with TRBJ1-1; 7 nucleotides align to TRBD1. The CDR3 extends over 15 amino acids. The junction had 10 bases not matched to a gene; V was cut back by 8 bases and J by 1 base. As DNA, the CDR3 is TGTGCCAGCCAGCCCAGGGGGACAGAGAACACTGAAGCTTTCTTT. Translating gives CASQPRGTENTEAFF.

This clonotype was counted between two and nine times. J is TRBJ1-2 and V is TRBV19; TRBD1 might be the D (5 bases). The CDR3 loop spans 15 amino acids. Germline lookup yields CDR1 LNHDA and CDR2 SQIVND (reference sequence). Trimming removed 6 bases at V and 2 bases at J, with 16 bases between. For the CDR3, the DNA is TGTGCCAGTAGAACTCAGGGAGTCCTCAACTATGGCTACACCTTC. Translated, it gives CASRTQGVLNYGYTF.

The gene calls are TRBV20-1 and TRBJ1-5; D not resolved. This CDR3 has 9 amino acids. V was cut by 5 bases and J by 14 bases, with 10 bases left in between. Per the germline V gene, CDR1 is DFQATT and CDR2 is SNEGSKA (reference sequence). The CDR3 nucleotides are TGCAGTGCTGGGTGGCAGAAGCATTTT. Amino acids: CSAGWQKHF.

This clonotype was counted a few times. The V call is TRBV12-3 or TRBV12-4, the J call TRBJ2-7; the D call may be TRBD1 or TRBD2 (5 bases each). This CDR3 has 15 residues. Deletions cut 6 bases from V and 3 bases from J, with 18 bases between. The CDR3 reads CASSYRDGIDYEQYF. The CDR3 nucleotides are TGTGCCAGCAGCTACCGGGACGGAATTGACTACGAGCAGTACTTC.

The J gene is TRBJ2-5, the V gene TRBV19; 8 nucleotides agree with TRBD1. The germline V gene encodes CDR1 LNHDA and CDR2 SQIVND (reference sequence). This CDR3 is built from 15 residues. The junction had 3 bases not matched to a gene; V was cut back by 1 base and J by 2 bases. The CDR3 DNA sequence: TGTGCCAGTAGTATAGCGGGGACAGGTCAAGAGACCCAGTACTTC. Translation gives CASSIAGTGQETQYF.